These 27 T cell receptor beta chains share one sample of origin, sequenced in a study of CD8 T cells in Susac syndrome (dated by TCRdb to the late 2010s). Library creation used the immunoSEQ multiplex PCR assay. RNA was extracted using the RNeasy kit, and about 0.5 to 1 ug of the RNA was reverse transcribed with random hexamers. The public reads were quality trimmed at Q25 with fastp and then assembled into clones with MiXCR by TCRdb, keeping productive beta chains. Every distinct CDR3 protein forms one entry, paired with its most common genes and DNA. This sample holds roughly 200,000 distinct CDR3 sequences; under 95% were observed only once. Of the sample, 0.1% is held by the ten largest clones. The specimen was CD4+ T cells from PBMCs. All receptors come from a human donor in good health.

The CDR3 DNA reads as TGTGCCAGCAGTTACACAGGGGCCTCCGGCTACACCTTC. Its protein is CASSYTGASGYTF. The chain is built from TRBV6-5 and TRBJ1-2, with 7 bases lining up with TRBD1. The CDR3 has 13 residues. With 2 bases clipped from V and 8 bases from J, the junction kept 5 bases outside the gene matches. Germline V gene lookup returns CDR1 MNHEY and CDR2 SVGAGI.

The DNA for the CDR3 is TGTGCCAGCAGGGTAGCGGGGGGTCTTGGAATAGATACGCAGTATTTT. It encodes CASRVAGGLGIDTQYF. The V and J genes are TRBV12-3 or TRBV12-4 and TRBJ2-3; TRBD2 agrees at 10 bases. V dropped 6 bases and J dropped 5; count of bases not matched to a gene: 11. This CDR3 spans 16 amino acids.

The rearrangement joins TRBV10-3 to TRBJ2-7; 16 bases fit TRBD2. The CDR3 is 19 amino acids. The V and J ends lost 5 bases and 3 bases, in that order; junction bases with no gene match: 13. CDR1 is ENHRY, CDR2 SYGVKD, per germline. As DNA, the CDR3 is TGTGCCATCAGTCTTTACTTCGGGACTAGCGGGGGGGCCCGCTACGAGCAGTACGTC. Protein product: CAISLYFGTSGGARYEQYV.

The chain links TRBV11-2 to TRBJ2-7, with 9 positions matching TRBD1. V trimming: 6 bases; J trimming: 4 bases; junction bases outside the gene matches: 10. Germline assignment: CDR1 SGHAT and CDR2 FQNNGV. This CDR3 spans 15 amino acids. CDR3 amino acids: CASRRTDRGLYEQYF. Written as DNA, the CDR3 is TGTGCCAGCAGACGCACGGACAGGGGACTATACGAGCAGTACTTC.

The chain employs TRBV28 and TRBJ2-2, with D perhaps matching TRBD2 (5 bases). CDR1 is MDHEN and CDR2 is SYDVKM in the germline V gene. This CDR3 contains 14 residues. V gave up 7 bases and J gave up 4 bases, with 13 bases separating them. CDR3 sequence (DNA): TGTGCCAGCACCGGTACGAGGGCCACCGGGGAGCTGTTTTTT. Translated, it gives CASTGTRATGELFF.

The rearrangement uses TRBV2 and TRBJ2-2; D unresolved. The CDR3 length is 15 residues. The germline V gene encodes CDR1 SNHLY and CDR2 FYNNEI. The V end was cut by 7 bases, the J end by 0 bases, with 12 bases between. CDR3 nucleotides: TGTGCCAGCACCGCTCGGGCCACGAACACCGGGGAGCTGTTTTTT. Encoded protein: CASTARATNTGELFF. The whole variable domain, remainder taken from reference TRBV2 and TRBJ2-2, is EPEVTQTPSHQVTQMGQEVILRCVPISNHLYFYWYRQILGQKVEFLVSFYNNEISEKSEIFDDQFSVERPDGSNFTLKIRSTKLEDSAMYFCASTARATNTGELFFGEGSRLTVL.

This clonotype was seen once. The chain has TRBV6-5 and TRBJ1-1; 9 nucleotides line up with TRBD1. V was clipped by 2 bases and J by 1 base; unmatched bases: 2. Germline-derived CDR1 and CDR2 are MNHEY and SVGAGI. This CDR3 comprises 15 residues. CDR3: CASSYRQGGNTEAFF. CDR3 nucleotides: TGTGCCAGCAGTTACCGACAGGGGGGGAACACTGAAGCTTTCTTT.

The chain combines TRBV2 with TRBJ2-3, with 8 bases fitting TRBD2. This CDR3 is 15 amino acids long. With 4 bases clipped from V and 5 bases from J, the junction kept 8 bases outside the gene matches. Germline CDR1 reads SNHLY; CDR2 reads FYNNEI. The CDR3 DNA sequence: TGTGCCAGCAGTGCCTCGGGGGGGACTGTAGATACGCAGTATTTT. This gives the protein CASSASGGTVDTQYF. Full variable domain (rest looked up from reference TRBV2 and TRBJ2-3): EPEVTQTPSHQVTQMGQEVILRCVPISNHLYFYWYRQILGQKVEFLVSFYNNEISEKSEIFDDQFSVERPDGSNFTLKIRSTKLEDSAMYFCASSASGGTVDTQYFGPGTRLTVL.

The CDR3 DNA is TGCGCCAGCAGCTTGGAGGGCGGGGGGCCCTTTGAGCAGTTCTTC. It specifies CASSLEGGGPFEQFF. The gene calls are TRBV5-1 and TRBJ2-1, with 8 bases aligning to TRBD2. CDR1 is SGHRS, CDR2 YFSETQ, per germline. V was clipped by 0 bases and J by 9 bases; unmatched bases: 8. The CDR3 is 15 residues long.

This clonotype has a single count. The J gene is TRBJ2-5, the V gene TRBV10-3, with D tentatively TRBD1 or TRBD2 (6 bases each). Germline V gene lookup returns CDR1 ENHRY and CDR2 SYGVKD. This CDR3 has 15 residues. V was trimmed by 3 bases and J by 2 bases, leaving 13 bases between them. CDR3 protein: CAISDGGLAQETQYF. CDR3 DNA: TGTGCCATCAGTGATGGGGGGCTAGCGCAAGAGACCCAGTACTTC.

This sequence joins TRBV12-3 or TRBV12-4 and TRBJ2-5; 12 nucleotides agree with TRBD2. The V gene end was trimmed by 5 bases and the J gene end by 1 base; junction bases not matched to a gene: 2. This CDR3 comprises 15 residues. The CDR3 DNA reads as TGTGCCAGCAGTGGACTAGCGGGGCCCCAAGAGACCCAGTACTTC. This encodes CASSGLAGPQETQYF.

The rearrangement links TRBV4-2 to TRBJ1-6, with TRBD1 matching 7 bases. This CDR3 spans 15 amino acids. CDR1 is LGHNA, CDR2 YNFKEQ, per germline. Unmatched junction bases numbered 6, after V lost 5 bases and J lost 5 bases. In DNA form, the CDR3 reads TGTGCCAGCAGCTTAAACAGGGGCGATAATTCACCCCTCCACTTT. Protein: CASSLNRGDNSPLHF.

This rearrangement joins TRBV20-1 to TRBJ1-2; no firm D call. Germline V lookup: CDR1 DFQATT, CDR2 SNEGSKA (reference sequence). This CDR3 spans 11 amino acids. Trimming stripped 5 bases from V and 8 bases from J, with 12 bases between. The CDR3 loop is CSADSIEGYTF. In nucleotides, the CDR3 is TGCAGTGCTGACTCCATCGAGGGCTACACCTTC.

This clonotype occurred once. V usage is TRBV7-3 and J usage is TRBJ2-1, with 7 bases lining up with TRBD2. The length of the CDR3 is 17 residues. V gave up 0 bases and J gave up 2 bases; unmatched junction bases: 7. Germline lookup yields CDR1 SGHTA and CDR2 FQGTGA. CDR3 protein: CASSLTAGTIPYNEQFF. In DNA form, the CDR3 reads TGTGCCAGCAGCTTAACGGCCGGGACTATACCCTACAATGAGCAGTTCTTC.

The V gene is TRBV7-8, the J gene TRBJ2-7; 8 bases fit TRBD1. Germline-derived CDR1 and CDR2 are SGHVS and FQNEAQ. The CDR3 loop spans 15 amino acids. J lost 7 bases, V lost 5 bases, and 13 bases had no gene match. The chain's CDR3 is CASSLDRQGLGEQYF. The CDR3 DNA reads TGTGCCAGCAGCCTAGACCGACAGGGGCTGGGGGAGCAGTACTTC.

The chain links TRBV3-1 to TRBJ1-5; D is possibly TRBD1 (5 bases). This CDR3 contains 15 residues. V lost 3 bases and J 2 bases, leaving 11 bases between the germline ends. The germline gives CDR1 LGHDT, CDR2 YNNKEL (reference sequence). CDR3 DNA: TGTGCCAGCAGCCAGGGGGGGGATCGCAATCAGCCCCAGCATTTT. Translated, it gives CASSQGGDRNQPQHF.

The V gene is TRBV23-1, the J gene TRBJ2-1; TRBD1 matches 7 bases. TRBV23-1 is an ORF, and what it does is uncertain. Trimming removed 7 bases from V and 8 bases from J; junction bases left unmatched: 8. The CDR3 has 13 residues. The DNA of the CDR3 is TGCGCCAGCAAGAGGGACACAGGGGATGAGCAGTTCTTC. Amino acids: CASKRDTGDEQFF.

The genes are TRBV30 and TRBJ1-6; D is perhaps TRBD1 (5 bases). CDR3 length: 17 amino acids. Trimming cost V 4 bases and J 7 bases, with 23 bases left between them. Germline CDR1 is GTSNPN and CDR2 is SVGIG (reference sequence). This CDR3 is CAWIRPKGTRGNSPLHF. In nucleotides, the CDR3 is TGTGCCTGGATTCGACCCAAGGGGACCCGAGGGAATTCACCCCTCCACTTT.

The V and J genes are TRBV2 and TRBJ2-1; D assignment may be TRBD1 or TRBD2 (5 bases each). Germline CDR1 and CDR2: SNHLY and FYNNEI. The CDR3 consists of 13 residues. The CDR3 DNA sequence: TGTGCGATGGGGGTCAGCTCCTACAATGAGCAGTTCTTC. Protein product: CAMGVSSYNEQFF.

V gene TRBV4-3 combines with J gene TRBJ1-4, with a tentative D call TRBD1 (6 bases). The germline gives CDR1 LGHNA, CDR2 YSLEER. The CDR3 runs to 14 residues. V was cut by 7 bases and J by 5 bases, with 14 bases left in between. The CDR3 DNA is TGCGCCAGCACCTGGGACACACTAAATGAAAAACTGTTTTTT. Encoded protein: CASTWDTLNEKLFF.

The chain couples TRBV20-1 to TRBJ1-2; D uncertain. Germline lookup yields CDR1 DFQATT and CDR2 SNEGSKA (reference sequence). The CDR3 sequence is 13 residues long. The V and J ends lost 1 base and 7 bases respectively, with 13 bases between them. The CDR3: CSARGIKQGGYTF. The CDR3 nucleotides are TGCAGTGCTAGAGGCATCAAACAAGGTGGCTACACCTTC.

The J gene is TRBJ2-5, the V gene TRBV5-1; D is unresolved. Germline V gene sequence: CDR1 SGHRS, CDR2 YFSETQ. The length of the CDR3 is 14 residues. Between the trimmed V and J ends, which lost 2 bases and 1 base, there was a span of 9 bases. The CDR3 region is CASSFGSLQETQYF. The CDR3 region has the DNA TGCGCCAGCAGCTTCGGCAGTCTCCAAGAGACCCAGTACTTC. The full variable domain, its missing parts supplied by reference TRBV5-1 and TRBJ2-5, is KAGVTQTPRYLIKTRGQQVTLSCSPISGHRSVSWYQQTPGQGLQFLFEYFSETQRNKGNFPGRFSGRQFSNSRSEMNVSTLELGDSALYLCASSFGSLQETQYFGPGTRLLVL.

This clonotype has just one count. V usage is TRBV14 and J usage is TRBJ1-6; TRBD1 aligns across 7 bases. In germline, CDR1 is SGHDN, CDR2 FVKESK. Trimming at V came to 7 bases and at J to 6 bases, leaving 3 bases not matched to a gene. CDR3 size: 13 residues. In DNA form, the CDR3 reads TGTGCCAGCACCTACAGGGGTAATTCACCCCTCCACTTT. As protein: CASTYRGNSPLHF.

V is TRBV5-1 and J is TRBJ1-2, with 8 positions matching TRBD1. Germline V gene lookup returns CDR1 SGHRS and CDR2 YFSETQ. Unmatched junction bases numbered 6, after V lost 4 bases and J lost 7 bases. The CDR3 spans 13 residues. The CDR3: CASSRGQGGGYTF. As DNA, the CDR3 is TGCGCCAGCAGCAGAGGACAGGGTGGTGGCTACACCTTC.

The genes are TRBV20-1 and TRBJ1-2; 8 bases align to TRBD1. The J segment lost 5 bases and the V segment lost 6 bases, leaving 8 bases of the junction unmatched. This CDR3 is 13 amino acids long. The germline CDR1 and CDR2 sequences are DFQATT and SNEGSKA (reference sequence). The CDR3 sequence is CSAHGQGTYGYTF. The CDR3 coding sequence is TGCAGTGCCCACGGACAGGGCACATATGGCTACACCTTC.

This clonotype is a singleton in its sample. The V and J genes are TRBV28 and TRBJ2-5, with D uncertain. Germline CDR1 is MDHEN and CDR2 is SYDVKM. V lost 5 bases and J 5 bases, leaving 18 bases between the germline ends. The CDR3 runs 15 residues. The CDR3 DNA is TGTGCCAGCAGTACCCTCGGGCGACTCGGGGAGACCCAGTACTTC. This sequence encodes CASSTLGRLGETQYF.

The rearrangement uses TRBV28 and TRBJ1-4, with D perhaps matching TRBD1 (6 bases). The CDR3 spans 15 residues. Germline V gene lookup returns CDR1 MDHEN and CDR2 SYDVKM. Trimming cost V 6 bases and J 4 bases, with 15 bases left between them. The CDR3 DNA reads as TGTGCCAGCAGCCAATTACAGGGCCTTAATGAAAAACTGTTTTTT. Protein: CASSQLQGLNEKLFF.